A selection of T cell receptor beta chains follows, all from one sample in a study of CD4+ T cells in melanoma. TCRdb's table, derived via immunoSEQ multiplex PCR, lists solely in-frame clones and lacks some. The table lists around 110,000 clones, 92% of them singletons. Material: peripheral blood. The receptors stem from a human donor with melanoma. CDR3s include the opening cysteine and the closing phenylalanine or tryptophan. D genes are given only for firm matches. Only some rows state a clone size, as once, few, many or a class for expanded clones.

V gene	clone size	J gene	D gene	CDR3 protein	CDR3 DNA
TRBV2	.	TRBJ2-3	.	CASSPTTSLTDTQYF	TGTGCCAGCAGTCCAACTACATCCCTCACAGATACGCAGTATTTT
TRBV5-1	.	TRBJ2-1	TRBD1	CASSSGQGAFNEQFF	TGCGCCAGCAGCTCAGGACAGGGGGCGTTTAATGAGCAGTTCTTC
TRBV7-9	.	TRBJ2-7	.	CASSPAGYEQYF	TGTGCCAGCAGCCCCGCTGGGTACGAGCAGTACTTC
TRBV4-2	.	TRBJ1-1	.	CASSQVPFEAFF	TGTGCCAGCAGCCAAGTCCCGTTTGAAGCTTTCTTT
TRBV4-1	.	TRBJ2-1	TRBD1	CASSQPNRGVYNEQFF	TGCGCCAGCAGCCAACCTAACAGGGGCGTTTACAATGAGCAGTTCTTC
TRBV6-5	.	TRBJ2-7	.	CASSYAPEPLSEQYF	TGTGCCAGCAGTTACGCCCCTGAACCCCTATCCGAGCAGTACTTC
TRBV7-2	.	TRBJ2-7	TRBD2	CASSSRGTSGRELQYF	TGTGCCAGCAGCAGCCGCGGGACTAGCGGGAGGGAACTGCAGTACTTC
TRBV5-1	.	TRBJ2-3	TRBD1	CASSFQTGATDTQYF	TGCGCCAGCAGCTTCCAGACAGGGGCCACAGATACGCAGTATTTT
TRBV7-6	.	TRBJ2-1	TRBD2	CASSLVGTSVPNEQFF	TGTGCCAGCAGCTTAGTAGGGACTAGCGTCCCCAATGAGCAGTTCTTC
TRBV4-3	.	TRBJ2-7	TRBD1	CASSQESRTGGYEQYF	TGCGCCAGCAGCCAAGAATCCCGGACAGGGGGCTACGAGCAGTACTTC
TRBV2	once	TRBJ2-5	.	CASTLQGGETQYF	TGTGCCAGCACCCTACAGGGTGGCGAGACCCAGTACTTC
TRBV7-6	.	TRBJ2-3	.	CASSSRPLAALSTDTQYF	TGTGCCAGCAGCTCCCGACCTTTAGCGGCGCTTAGCACAGATACGCAGTATTTT
TRBV6-5	.	TRBJ2-5	TRBD2	CASSGTSVETQYF	TGTGCCAGCAGCGGGACTAGTGTCGAGACCCAGTACTTC
TRBV6-5	.	TRBJ1-5	.	CASSYSGRLNQPQHF	TGTGCCAGCAGTTACTCGGGCCGGCTCAATCAGCCCCAGCATTTT
TRBV11-2	.	TRBJ2-7	TRBD2	CASSSLAGGPPYEQYF	TGTGCCAGCAGCTCCTTAGCGGGAGGGCCACCCTACGAGCAGTACTTC
TRBV25-1	.	TRBJ2-7	.	CASSARAEQYF	TGTGCCAGCAGCGCCCGTGCCGAGCAGTACTTC
TRBV19	.	TRBJ1-2	TRBD1	CASTFPDRANNLHGYTF	TGTGCCAGTACGTTCCCGGACAGGGCTAATAATCTTCATGGCTACACCTTC
TRBV30	.	TRBJ2-2	.	CAWEMGGTGELFF	TGTGCCTGGGAGATGGGTGGCACCGGGGAGCTGTTTTTT
TRBV7-2	.	TRBJ1-1	.	CASSLKSPRHTEAFF	TGTGCCAGCAGCTTAAAGTCCCCTAGGCACACTGAAGCTTTCTTT
TRBV27	.	TRBJ1-6	.	CASSSSRASLSPLHF	TGTGCCAGCAGTTCCTCAAGGGCATCCCTTTCACCCCTCCACTTT
TRBV5-1	.	TRBJ2-7	.	CASSLVDGAIHEQYF	TGCGCCAGCAGCTTGGTCGACGGTGCGATCCACGAGCAGTACTTC
TRBV5-1	.	TRBJ1-2	.	CASSPDRANYGYTF	TGCGCCAGCAGCCCAGACAGAGCAAATTATGGCTACACCTTC
TRBV28	.	TRBJ2-7	.	CASSLSQTISYEQYF	TGTGCCAGCAGTTTATCCCAGACAATCTCCTACGAGCAGTACTTC
TRBV6-1	few	TRBJ1-5	.	CASSEALNQPQHF	TGTGCCAGCAGTGAAGCTCTTAATCAGCCCCAGCATTTT
TRBV6-5	.	TRBJ2-7	TRBD1	CASSYKGQGGYEQYF	TGTGCCAGCAGTTATAAGGGACAGGGAGGATACGAGCAGTACTTC
TRBV21-1	.	TRBJ2-2	.	CASSKVGGSNTGELFF	TGTGCCAGCAGCAAAGTGGGGGGCTCGAACACCGGGGAGCTGTTTTTT
TRBV10-3	.	TRBJ1-4	.	CATRSGETNEKLFF	TGTGCCACTCGTTCTGGTGAGACTAATGAAAAACTGTTTTTT
TRBV9	once	TRBJ2-1	.	CASSVGKEQFF	TGTGCCAGCTCTGTGGGGAAAGAGCAGTTCTTC
TRBV29-1	.	TRBJ2-3	.	CSVGGQVTDTQYF	TGCAGCGTTGGGGGGCAGGTCACAGATACGCAGTATTTT
TRBV18	.	TRBJ2-7	TRBD2	CASSAFGGAAEQYF	TGTGCCAGCTCAGCGTTCGGGGGGGCCGCCGAGCAGTACTTC